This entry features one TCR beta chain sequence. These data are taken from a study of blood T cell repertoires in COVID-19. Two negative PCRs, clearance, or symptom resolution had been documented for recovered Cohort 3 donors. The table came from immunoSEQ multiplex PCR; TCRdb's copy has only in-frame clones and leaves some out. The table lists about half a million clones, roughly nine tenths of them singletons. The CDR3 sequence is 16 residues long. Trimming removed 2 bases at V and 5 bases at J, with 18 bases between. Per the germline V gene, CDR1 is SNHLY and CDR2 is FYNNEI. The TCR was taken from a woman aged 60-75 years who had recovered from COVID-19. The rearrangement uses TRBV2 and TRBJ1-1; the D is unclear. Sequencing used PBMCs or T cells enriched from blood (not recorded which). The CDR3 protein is CASSENSSGFGTEAFF. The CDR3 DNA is TGTGCCAGCAGTGAAAATTCTTCGGGGTTTGGGACTGAAGCTTTCTTT.